This TCR beta chain was retrieved from a study of blood T cell repertoires in COVID-19. Produced via immunoSEQ multiplex PCR; TCRdb's table is partial and in-frame only. The repertoire consists of roughly 4,900 clones, with almost 75% occurring once and the leading ten covering about 37%. The clonotype was recovered from a human donor in a cohort sampled during active COVID-19. The sequencing sample was made of peripheral blood.

CDR3 residues: CASSGQGASTDTQYF. The CDR3 bases are TGTGCCAGCAGTGGGCAGGGGGCGAGCACAGATACGCAGTATTTT. V gene TRBV2 combines with J gene TRBJ2-3; 8 positions match TRBD1. This CDR3 spans 15 amino acids. The germline gives CDR1 SNHLY, CDR2 FYNNEI. The J segment lost 0 bases and the V segment lost 4 bases, leaving 3 bases of the junction unmatched.